This T cell receptor (beta chain) was recorded in a study of blood T cell repertoires in COVID-19. In the source study's methods: Using reference gene primer amplification, nucleated cell counts were estimated. Assay: immunoSEQ multiplex PCR; the TCRdb copy retains only in-frame clones and omits some. V and J calls and clone size follow that table, whereas D and trimming were derived from the DNA. The sample holds roughly 180,000 clones, almost 85% seen once. The material sequenced was peripheral blood. This TCR derives from a middle-aged man who had recovered from COVID-19.

The CDR3: CSASVLAGGPGDTQYF. Written as DNA, the CDR3 is TGCAGTGCTAGTGTTTTGGCGGGGGGGCCCGGAGATACGCAGTATTTT. The chain links TRBV20-1 to TRBJ2-3; 9 positions match TRBD2. The CDR3 runs to 16 residues. In germline, CDR1 is DFQATT, CDR2 SNEGSKA (reference sequence). With V trimmed by 3 bases and J by 5 bases, 12 bases remained unmatched.